What follows are 23 T cell receptor beta chains derived from one specimen sequenced in a study of cytomegalovirus exposure and HLA in healthy donors. Vbeta (60) and Jbeta (13) primers were used in the PCR. TCRdb keeps only in-frame clones here, not all; method: immunoSEQ multiplex PCR. The sample contains 100,000 to 150,000 clones, about 80% of which appear only once. The material sequenced was PBMCs. All receptors come from a middle-aged woman in good health and CMV-seropositive.

The chain combines TRBV30 with TRBJ1-1; D remains unclear. Per the germline V gene, CDR1 is GTSNPN and CDR2 is SVGIG (reference sequence). The CDR3 length is 15 residues. V lost 3 bases and J 6 bases, leaving 20 bases between the germline ends. Here the CDR3 reads CAWRLLGWSHAEAFF. DNA of the CDR3: TGTGCCTGGAGGCTACTCGGGTGGTCTCACGCTGAAGCTTTCTTT.

CDR3 amino acids: CASGTVGGEGEKLFF. The CDR3 DNA follows: TGTGCCAGCGGGACGGTAGGGGGTGAGGGTGAAAAACTGTTTTTT. The chain links TRBV6-5 to TRBJ1-4; maybe TRBD1 (6 bases). The germline V and J ends were trimmed by 8 bases and 7 bases, with 20 bases remaining between them. The CDR3 spans 15 residues. The germline CDR1 and CDR2 sequences are MNHEY and SVGAGI.

The rearrangement links TRBV9 to TRBJ1-1; 7 bases map to TRBD1. The CDR3 extends over 14 amino acids. The germline V gene encodes CDR1 SGDLS and CDR2 YYNGEE. Germline trimming cut 3 bases from V and 4 bases from J; bases unmatched to any gene: 6. CDR3 region: CASSATGLVTEAFF. The CDR3 DNA reads as TGTGCCAGCAGCGCGACAGGGTTGGTCACTGAAGCTTTCTTT.

The chain joins TRBV10-2 to TRBJ2-1, with 11 bases identical to TRBD2. V gave up 6 bases and J gave up 7 bases; unmatched junction bases: 8. The CDR3 is made up of 15 amino acids. The V gene's germline CDR1 is WSHSY and CDR2 SAAADI. The CDR3 sequence: CASSLLSGRGNEQFF. The CDR3, as DNA: TGCGCCAGCAGCTTACTTAGCGGGAGGGGTAATGAGCAGTTCTTC.

In its sample, this clone was seen once. This sequence joins TRBV9 and TRBJ2-5, with 12 bases lining up with TRBD2. Germline CDR1 is SGDLS and CDR2 is YYNGEE. The CDR3 totals 16 residues. The trim removed 4 bases at V and 5 bases at J, leaving 9 bases unmatched. For the CDR3, the DNA is TGTGCCAGCAGCCCCCAACTAGCGGGAGGCGGGGAGACCCAGTACTTC. Translation gives CASSPQLAGGGETQYF.

J is TRBJ1-1 and V is TRBV10-1; 9 nucleotides agree with TRBD1. The CDR3 totals 14 residues. V shed 2 bases and J 4 bases; nucleotides not matched to a gene: 2. Germline V lookup: CDR1 WNHNN, CDR2 SYGVQD (reference sequence). The CDR3 reads CASSEPGQGTEAFF. Written as DNA, the CDR3 is TGCGCCAGCAGTGAGCCGGGACAGGGCACTGAAGCTTTCTTT.

Comments on this clone: The junction differs from germline at one of its ends, possibly a read error. The chain employs TRBV18 and TRBJ2-2, with D possibly matching TRBD1 (7 bases). This CDR3 has 17 residues. Germline V gene sequence: CDR1 KGHSH, CDR2 LQKENI. The CDR3 region is CASTPQGGLANTGELFF. The CDR3 DNA reads TGTGCCAGCACACCGCAGGGGGGCTTAGCGAACACCGGGGAGCTGTTTTTT.

This clone was seen more than once but under ten times. Here the CDR3 reads CASSSQALPDTQYF. In nucleotides, the CDR3 is TGTGCCAGCAGCTCTCAAGCGCTTCCAGATACGCAGTATTTT. The rearrangement joins TRBV13 to TRBJ2-3; D remains ambiguous. The CDR3 sequence is 14 residues long. Deletions cut 4 bases from V and 4 bases from J, with 12 bases between. Germline CDR1 is PRHDT and CDR2 is FYEKMQ (reference sequence).

The rearrangement links TRBV6-6 to TRBJ2-1, with 14 bases that match TRBD2. The CDR3 is 15 residues long. Looked up from germline, CDR1 is MNHNY and CDR2 is SVGAGI (reference sequence). V lost 5 bases and J lost 11; bases outside the gene matches: 8. The CDR3 DNA sequence: TGTGCCAGCAGTCAAGGGACTAGCGGGAGACTAAAGCAGTTCTTC. Its translation is CASSQGTSGRLKQFF.

The chain employs TRBV7-2 and TRBJ2-5; 7 nucleotides align to TRBD2. CDR1 and CDR2 from the germline V gene are SGHTA and FQGNSA. CDR3 length equals 16 residues. Trimming took 3 bases from V and 4 from J; bases not matched to a gene: 11. CDR3 nucleotides: TGTGCCAGCAGCTTCGCTGGGACTACCATTTTAGAGACCCAGTACTTC. This gives the protein CASSFAGTTILETQYF.

This clone has a handful of counts. The chain is built from TRBV5-1 and TRBJ2-1; 11 bases are a match to TRBD2. This CDR3 region has 13 residues. Germline values: CDR1 SGHRS, CDR2 YFSETQ. The V and J ends lost 0 bases and 13 bases, in that order; junction bases with no gene match: 3. The CDR3 loop reads CASSLGGLAVQFF. DNA of the CDR3: TGCGCCAGCAGCTTGGGGGGACTAGCGGTTCAGTTCTTC.

The chain employs TRBV19 and TRBJ2-1, with TRBD2 matching over 7 bases. The V gene's germline CDR1 is LNHDA and CDR2 SQIVND (reference sequence). J lost 7 bases, V lost 3 bases, and 9 bases had no gene match. The CDR3 loop spans 15 amino acids. CDR3 nucleotides: TGTGCCAGTAGTATCGCGTCTAGCGGCTGGAATGAGCAGTTCTTC. It yields the protein CASSIASSGWNEQFF.

V is TRBV7-9 and J is TRBJ1-1; no definite D call. Germline V gene lookup returns CDR1 SEHNR and CDR2 FQNEAQ (reference sequence). The V end lost 5 bases, the J end lost 8 bases, and 12 bases lay between the germline ends. The CDR3 covers 12 residues. The CDR3 DNA follows: TGTGCCAGCAGCCCTGCACTTTCGGAAGCTTTCTTT. It specifies CASSPALSEAFF. Filled out from reference TRBV7-9 and TRBJ1-1, the complete variable domain reads DTGVSQNPRHKITKRGQNVTFRCDPISEHNRLYWYRQTLGQGPEFLTYFQNEAQLEKSRLLSDRFSAERPKGSFSTLEIQRTEQGDSAMYLCASSPALSEAFFGQGTRLTVV.

V gene TRBV4-1 combines with J gene TRBJ2-1; 10 positions match TRBD2. The germline gives CDR1 MGHRA, CDR2 YSYEKL. The CDR3 is 21 residues long. The V gene end was trimmed by 2 bases and the J gene end by 0 bases; junction bases not matched to a gene: 16. The CDR3 DNA follows: TGCGCCAGCAGCCAAACTACTCGACTAGCGGGTCAACAAGGCTCCTACAATGAGCAGTTCTTC. It codes for CASSQTTRLAGQQGSYNEQFF.

The rearrangement links TRBV7-9 to TRBJ1-6; D perhaps matches TRBD1 (5 bases). The CDR3 sequence is 14 residues long. Trimming left V 5 bases short and J 8 bases short, with 13 bases between. CDR1 and CDR2 (germline): SEHNR, FQNEAQ (reference sequence). CDR3 nucleotides: TGTGCCAGCAGCCCTCAGGCGGGGGATTCACCCCTCCACTTT. The encoded protein is CASSPQAGDSPLHF.

The CDR3 DNA is TGTGCCAGCAGCTTACAGGGGCTAGCTAACTATGGCTACACCTTC. Translating it yields CASSLQGLANYGYTF. J is TRBJ1-2 and V is TRBV2; 7 nucleotides line up with TRBD1. V was clipped by 6 bases and J by 0 bases; unmatched bases: 7. Germline V lookup: CDR1 SNHLY, CDR2 FYNNEI. The CDR3 is made up of 15 amino acids.

The chain links TRBV9 to TRBJ2-2; 11 bases map to TRBD1. Germline trimming cut 2 bases from V and 4 bases from J; bases unmatched to any gene: 1. The length of the CDR3 is 15 residues. Germline values: CDR1 SGDLS, CDR2 YYNGEE. The CDR3 sequence is CASSVGTGGTGELFF. The CDR3, as DNA: TGTGCCAGCAGCGTCGGGACAGGGGGCACCGGGGAGCTGTTTTTT.

The gene calls are TRBV9 and TRBJ2-7, with 7 bases matching TRBD1. CDR1 is SGDLS and CDR2 is YYNGEE in the germline V gene. This CDR3 region has 14 residues. J was trimmed by 0 bases and V by 3 bases; bases with no gene match: 3. The CDR3 here is CASSADRDSYEQYF. The CDR3 bases are TGTGCCAGCAGCGCCGACAGGGACTCCTACGAGCAGTACTTC.

CDR3 sequence reads: CAWSPGQGLYNEQFF. The CDR3 DNA reads TGTGCCTGGAGTCCAGGACAGGGGTTATACAATGAGCAGTTCTTC. The rearrangement links TRBV30 to TRBJ2-1, with 9 nucleotides matching TRBD1. The CDR3 extends over 15 amino acids. From germline, CDR1 is GTSNPN and CDR2 SVGIG (reference sequence). Trimming at V came to 2 bases and at J to 4 bases, leaving 6 bases not matched to a gene.

The chain joins TRBV15 to TRBJ1-2, with 7 bases matching TRBD1. Trimming at V came to 1 base and at J to 0 bases, leaving 8 bases not matched to a gene. The germline CDR1 and CDR2 sequences are LNHNV and YYDKDF (reference sequence). This CDR3 has 17 amino acids. The CDR3 DNA reads as TGTGCCACCAGCAGAGCCCCCCGGGACAGAGCTAACTATGGCTACACCTTC. It codes for CATSRAPRDRANYGYTF.

The chain joins TRBV23-1 to TRBJ2-1, with D perhaps matching TRBD2 (5 bases). TRBV23-1 is placed among ORFs of uncertain function. The V end lost 0 bases, the J end lost 6 bases, and 15 bases lay between the germline ends. This CDR3 is built from 16 residues. The CDR3 here is CASSQSETTRGNEQFF. For the CDR3, the DNA is TGCGCCAGCAGTCAATCGGAGACTACGAGAGGCAATGAGCAGTTCTTC.

V gene TRBV28 combines with J gene TRBJ1-5, with D possibly matching TRBD1 (5 bases). This CDR3 is 15 amino acids long. Germline CDR1 is MDHEN and CDR2 is SYDVKM. V lost 6 bases and J lost 4, with 16 bases in between. The CDR3 protein is CASRVGPGSNQPQHF. The CDR3 bases are TGTGCCAGCAGGGTGGGCCCAGGGTCGAATCAGCCCCAGCATTTT.

V usage is TRBV28 and J usage is TRBJ1-5, with 10 positions matching TRBD1. V was clipped by 8 bases and J by 0 bases; unmatched bases: 7. CDR1 and CDR2 (germline): MDHEN, SYDVKM. This CDR3 has 16 residues. The CDR3 DNA reads as TGTGCCAGCTCCGGGACAGGGGATCTTAGCAATCAGCCCCAGCATTTT. Its protein is CASSGTGDLSNQPQHF. Complete variable domain (other parts from reference TRBV28 and TRBJ1-5): DVKVTQSSRYLVKRTGEKVFLECVQDMDHENMFWYRQDPGLGLRLIYFSYDVKMKEKGDIPEGYSVSREKKERFSLILESASTNQTSMYLCASSGTGDLSNQPQHFGDGTRLSIL.